The clone carrying this T cell receptor (beta chain) was picked up a small number of times. The antigen is not known. These data are taken from a study of T cells in Graves' hyperthyroidism and ophthalmopathy. Any patient presenting with uncontrolled infection, other autoimmune disease, pregnancy or lactation was left out. The diagnoses drew upon clinical symptoms, serum thyroxine and TRAb, thyroid ultrasound and orbital computed tomography. Study findings and constraints: Most thyroid clonotypes expanded above 0.001 were also detected in blood.

Germline assignment: CDR1 MNHEY and CDR2 SVGAGI. V was trimmed by 0 bases and J by 8 bases, leaving 20 bases between them. This CDR3 spans 17 amino acids. From RNA transcripts, TCR beta CDR3 regions were amplified. First-round RT-PCR of the TCR CDR3 relied on the HTBI primer set. TCRdb reanalysed the multiplex PCR reads using MiXCR and keeps one entry per CDR3 protein. The table includes over 500,000 distinct CDR3 sequences, 17% detected once. The TCR comes from a woman aged 18-30 years with Graves' ophthalmopathy. The specimen sequenced was blood. The chain combines TRBV6-5 with TRBJ2-1, with TRBD1 as a possible D gene (6 bases). The CDR3 DNA reads as TGTGCCAGCAGTTACTCGATCAGGGGTGGGAATGGGGATGAGCAGTTCTTC. This translates into CASSYSIRGGNGDEQFF.